This is a list of T cell receptor beta chains from one sample in a study of T cell clones after liver transplantation. The data were produced by immunoSEQ multiplex PCR, yet TCRdb's version contains in-frame clones alone and is incomplete. The sample contains approximately 9,300 clones, over 55% of which appear only once. The material sequenced was CD8+ T cells from blood, taken at the approximately 16-month timepoint. The receptor source for this set is a human patient who received a liver transplant. Part of the T cell pool may stem from the graft donor. Each CDR3 is given with its conserved first and last residue. The D gene is left open where the match is weak. Size tells how often a clone was seen (once, few, many) or the class of an expanded clone, and some rows leave it out.

CDR3 DNA: TGTGCCAGCAGTTCCCAGAGCGGGGGTCTCTACAATGAGCAGTTCTTC
CDR3 protein: CASSSQSGGLYNEQFF
D gene: TRBD2
clone size: -
V gene: TRBV6-5
J gene: TRBJ2-1

CDR3 DNA: TGTGCCAGTAGTATCATCCCCGGGGACGAGCAGTACTTC
CDR3 protein: CASSIIPGDEQYF
D gene: -
clone size: -
V gene: TRBV19
J gene: TRBJ2-7

CDR3 DNA: TGTGCCAGCAGTGAAGCCTGGGAGGGGGCAAGTGAGACCCAGTACTTC
CDR3 protein: CASSEAWEGASETQYF
D gene: -
clone size: -
V gene: TRBV2
J gene: TRBJ2-5

CDR3 DNA: TGTGCCAGCAGCCATCCGACTAGCGGGCCTGGGGGTGAGCAGTTCTTC
CDR3 protein: CASSHPTSGPGGEQFF
D gene: TRBD2
clone size: -
V gene: TRBV4-2
J gene: TRBJ2-1

CDR3 DNA: TGTGCCAGCAGCGTACTAGCGGGGCCTTACGAGCAGTACTTC
CDR3 protein: CASSVLAGPYEQYF
D gene: TRBD2
clone size: -
V gene: TRBV7-2
J gene: TRBJ2-7

CDR3 DNA: TGTGCCAGCAGCCAATTGCGGGAGTTGGGCAATCAGCCCCAGCATTTT
CDR3 protein: CASSQLRELGNQPQHF
D gene: -
clone size: -
V gene: TRBV16
J gene: TRBJ1-5

CDR3 DNA: TGTGCCAGCAGCTCCTCAGGGGATGAGCAGTTCTTC
CDR3 protein: CASSSSGDEQFF
D gene: -
clone size: -
V gene: TRBV11-2
J gene: TRBJ2-1

CDR3 DNA: TGTGCCAGCGATCCTGGGGCAGGGAACAATGAGCAGTTCTTC
CDR3 protein: CASDPGAGNNEQFF
D gene: -
clone size: medium-sized
V gene: TRBV2
J gene: TRBJ2-1

CDR3 DNA: TGCGCCAGCAGCTTGGCGGCAGGGGGTTTTGGCTACAATGAGCAGTTCTTC
CDR3 protein: CASSLAAGGFGYNEQFF
D gene: TRBD1
clone size: few
V gene: TRBV5-1
J gene: TRBJ2-1

CDR3 DNA: TGTGCCAGCAGCTTAGGGGAGACTGAAGCTTTCTTT
CDR3 protein: CASSLGETEAFF
D gene: -
clone size: -
V gene: TRBV7-9
J gene: TRBJ1-1

CDR3 DNA: TGTGCCAGCAGTGATGGGTTAACCTACGAGCAGTACTTC
CDR3 protein: CASSDGLTYEQYF
D gene: -
clone size: -
V gene: TRBV6-1
J gene: TRBJ2-7

CDR3 DNA: TGTGCCAGCAGTCCGTGGACAGGCACAGATACGCAGTATTTT
CDR3 protein: CASSPWTGTDTQYF
D gene: -
clone size: medium-sized
V gene: TRBV9
J gene: TRBJ2-3

CDR3 DNA: TGTGCCAGCAGGCCGGGACTAGCGTACCGTGCGGGTTCGGACAATGAGCAGTTCTTC
CDR3 protein: CASRPGLAYRAGSDNEQFF
D gene: TRBD2
clone size: -
V gene: TRBV28
J gene: TRBJ2-1

CDR3 DNA: TGTGCCAGCAGTGATACTAGCGGGAGCAGTGATACGCAGTATTTT
CDR3 protein: CASSDTSGSSDTQYF
D gene: TRBD2
clone size: few
V gene: TRBV6-4
J gene: TRBJ2-3

CDR3 DNA: TGTGCCAGCAGCTTGGCAGGGGACTCCTACAATGAGCAGTTCTTC
CDR3 protein: CASSLAGDSYNEQFF
D gene: -
clone size: -
V gene: TRBV5-5
J gene: TRBJ2-1

CDR3 DNA: TGTGCCAGCAGCGTAGAGTCCACCCTCCAAGAGACCCAGTACTTC
CDR3 protein: CASSVESTLQETQYF
D gene: -
clone size: -
V gene: TRBV9
J gene: TRBJ2-5

CDR3 DNA: TGTGCCAGCAGTCGTCGGACAGGGGAAATGCCGAACACTGAAGCTTTCTTT
CDR3 protein: CASSRRTGEMPNTEAFF
D gene: TRBD1
clone size: -
V gene: TRBV27
J gene: TRBJ1-1

CDR3 DNA: TGTGCCAGCAGCTACGTCGGCAGGGGGCGGCAAGATACGCAGTATTTT
CDR3 protein: CASSYVGRGRQDTQYF
D gene: TRBD1
clone size: -
V gene: TRBV7-9
J gene: TRBJ2-3

CDR3 DNA: TGCGCCAGCCGAGCCGACAGCACAGATACGCAGTATTTT
CDR3 protein: CASRADSTDTQYF
D gene: -
clone size: -
V gene: TRBV5-1
J gene: TRBJ2-3

CDR3 DNA: TGTGCCAGCACCAAATCCCCCGAGGACCACACAGATACGCAGTATTTT
CDR3 protein: CASTKSPEDHTDTQYF
D gene: -
clone size: -
V gene: TRBV21-1
J gene: TRBJ2-3

CDR3 DNA: TGTGCCAGCAGCTTACACTCAGGGGGCTACAATGAGCAGTTCTTC
CDR3 protein: CASSLHSGGYNEQFF
D gene: TRBD1
clone size: -
V gene: TRBV7-8
J gene: TRBJ2-1

CDR3 DNA: TGCGCCAGCAGTGAGTCCGTCGTAGCGGGGCCGTACAATGAGCAGTTCTTC
CDR3 protein: CASSESVVAGPYNEQFF
D gene: TRBD2
clone size: -
V gene: TRBV10-2
J gene: TRBJ2-1

CDR3 DNA: TGTGCCAGCAGTCAGCAGACGAACACTGAAGCTTTCTTT
CDR3 protein: CASSQQTNTEAFF
D gene: -
clone size: -
V gene: TRBV27
J gene: TRBJ1-1